This TCR beta chain was recovered during a study of blood T cell repertoires in COVID-19. In its sample, this clone was seen once. As processed by the authors: Scientists estimated how many nucleated cells there were by amplifying reference gene primers. Here immunoSEQ multiplex PCR was the method, and the copy in TCRdb shows in-frame clones only, minus some. The DNA was the basis for D and trimming; V, J and clone size are from that table. The sample has about 280,000 clones, just under 90% seen once. The CDR3 is 13 residues long. V lost 6 bases, J lost 5 bases, and 13 bases lay in between. V is TRBV12-3 or TRBV12-4 and J is TRBJ2-5; D is ambiguous. This receptor was taken from a woman aged 30 to 39 with COVID-19, enrolled during active disease. Sample: peripheral blood. Here the CDR3 reads CASSPLVRETQYF. In DNA, the CDR3 is TGTGCCAGCAGCCCCCTTGTCAGGGAGACCCAGTACTTC.